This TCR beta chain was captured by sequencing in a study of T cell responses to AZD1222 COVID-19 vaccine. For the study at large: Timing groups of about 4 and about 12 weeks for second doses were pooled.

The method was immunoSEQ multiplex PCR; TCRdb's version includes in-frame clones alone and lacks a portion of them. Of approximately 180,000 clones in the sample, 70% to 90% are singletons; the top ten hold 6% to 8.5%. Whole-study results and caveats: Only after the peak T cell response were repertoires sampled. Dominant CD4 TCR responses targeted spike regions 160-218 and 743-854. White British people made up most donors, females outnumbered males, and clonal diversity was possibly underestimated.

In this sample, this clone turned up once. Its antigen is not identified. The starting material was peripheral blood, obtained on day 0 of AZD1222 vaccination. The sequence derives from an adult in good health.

The CDR3 loop is CASSFPRGGTSTDTQYF. The CDR3 DNA follows: TGTGCCAGCAGCTTCCCTCGCGGGGGAACTAGCACAGATACGCAGTATTTT. The chain has TRBV11-2 and TRBJ2-3, with 7 bases lining up with TRBD2. V dropped 3 bases and J dropped 0; count of bases not matched to a gene: 9. The CDR3 is 17 residues long. CDR1 SGHAT and CDR2 FQNNGV come from the germline V gene.